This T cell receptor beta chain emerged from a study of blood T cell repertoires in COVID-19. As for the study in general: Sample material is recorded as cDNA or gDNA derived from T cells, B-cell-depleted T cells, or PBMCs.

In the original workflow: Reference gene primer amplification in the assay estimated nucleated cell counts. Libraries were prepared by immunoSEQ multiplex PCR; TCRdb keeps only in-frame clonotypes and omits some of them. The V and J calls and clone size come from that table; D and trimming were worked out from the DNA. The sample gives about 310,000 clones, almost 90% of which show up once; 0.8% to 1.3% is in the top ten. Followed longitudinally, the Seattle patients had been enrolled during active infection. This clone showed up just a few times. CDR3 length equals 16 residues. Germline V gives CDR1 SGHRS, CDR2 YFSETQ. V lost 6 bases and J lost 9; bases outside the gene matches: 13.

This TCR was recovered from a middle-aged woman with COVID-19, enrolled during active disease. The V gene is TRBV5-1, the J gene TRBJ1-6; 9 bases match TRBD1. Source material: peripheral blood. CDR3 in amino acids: CASNDYSGTGRSPLHF. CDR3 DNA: TGCGCCAGCAACGACTACAGCGGGACAGGGCGTTCACCCCTCCACTTT.